The 24 T cell receptor beta chains below were found in one sample sequenced in a study of blood T cell repertoires in COVID-19. The repertoire was sequenced with immunoSEQ multiplex PCR; TCRdb's copy has only in-frame clones and lacks some. The data hold a few hundred thousand clones, with 70% to 90% observed a single time. Material: PBMCs or T cells enriched from blood (not recorded which). The source is a man aged 25 to 45 who had recovered from COVID-19.

The V gene is TRBV2, the J gene TRBJ2-1, with TRBD1 matching 8 bases. This CDR3 region has 17 residues. Unmatched junction bases numbered 11, after V lost 0 bases and J lost 7 bases. Germline assignment: CDR1 SNHLY and CDR2 FYNNEI. The CDR3 bases are TGTGCCAGCAGTGAAGCCCCTCCCGGACAGGGCCGGAATGAGCAGTTCTTC. Translated: CASSEAPPGQGRNEQFF.

The J gene is TRBJ2-3, the V gene TRBV10-1; 7 bases map to TRBD2. In germline, CDR1 is WNHNN, CDR2 SYGVQD (reference sequence). The CDR3 runs 15 residues. The V gene end was trimmed by 5 bases and the J gene end by 3 bases; junction bases not matched to a gene: 8. The CDR3 nucleotides are TGCGCCAGCAGTAAAGAGGGACTAAGAACAGATACGCAGTATTTT. The encoded protein is CASSKEGLRTDTQYF.

The rearrangement links TRBV27 to TRBJ1-1; a weak D match, TRBD1 (6 bases). Trimming cost V 5 bases and J 2 bases, with 21 bases left between them. The germline V gene has CDR1 MNHEY and CDR2 SMNVEV (reference sequence). CDR3 size: 17 residues. CDR3 nucleotide sequence: TGTGCCAGCAGTGCCTCGTGGGGGGGCGAGATCAACACTGAAGCTTTCTTT. Protein: CASSASWGGEINTEAFF.

This chain links TRBV19 with TRBJ1-5; D remains ambiguous. This CDR3 has 17 amino acids. CDR1 is LNHDA and CDR2 is SQIVND in the germline V gene (reference sequence). Trimming took off 1 base at V and 0 bases at J, with 13 bases between the two ends. The CDR3 sequence is CASSIAAAVYSNQPQHF. The CDR3 DNA reads as TGTGCCAGTAGTATAGCTGCGGCAGTTTATAGCAATCAGCCCCAGCATTTT.

The chain couples TRBV19 to TRBJ2-7, with TRBD2 identical over 11 bases. CDR3 length equals 15 residues. Losses at the gene ends were 5 bases for V and 4 bases for J; bases not matched to a gene: 7. CDR1 LNHDA and CDR2 SQIVND come from the germline V gene (reference sequence). CDR3 nucleotides: TGTGCCAGTAGTGAGACTAGCGGGACATCATACGAGCAGTACTTC. It encodes CASSETSGTSYEQYF.

This clone was recorded only once. The chain has TRBV12-3 or TRBV12-4 and TRBJ1-6, with D uncertain. The CDR3 spans 12 residues. Trimming shortened V by 4 bases and J by 6 bases, and 4 bases separated the two germline ends. The CDR3 loop is CASSSSNSPLHF. The CDR3 coding sequence is TGTGCCAGCAGTTCTAGTAATTCACCCCTCCACTTT.

This chain connects TRBV7-2 to TRBJ1-2, with a tentative D call TRBD1 (6 bases). This CDR3 contains 13 residues. Trimming shortened V by 3 bases and J by 3 bases, and 8 bases separated the two germline ends. From germline, CDR1 is SGHTA and CDR2 FQGNSA. The DNA of the CDR3 is TGTGCCAGCAGCTTCGCAGGGGACTATGGCTACACCTTC. Its protein product is CASSFAGDYGYTF.

The rearrangement links TRBV9 to TRBJ2-1, with 12 bases aligning to TRBD2. The V segment lost 0 bases and the J segment 11 bases; nucleotides outside the gene matches: 12. The V gene's germline CDR1 is SGDLS and CDR2 YYNGEE. The CDR3 is 17 residues long. The CDR3: CASSVAAKASGGAQQFF. CDR3 DNA sequence: TGTGCCAGCAGCGTAGCCGCCAAGGCTAGCGGGGGGGCTCAGCAGTTCTTC.

The chain carries TRBV3-1 (or the pseudogene TRBV3-2) and TRBJ2-1; TRBD1 matches at 9 bases. This CDR3 spans 15 amino acids. Germline lookup yields CDR1 LGHDT and CDR2 YNNKEL (reference sequence). Losses at the gene ends were 4 bases for V and 7 bases for J; bases not matched to a gene: 8. CDR3 amino acids: CASSPSWTGDNEQFF. CDR3 sequence (DNA): TGTGCCAGCAGCCCTTCATGGACAGGGGATAATGAGCAGTTCTTC.

On this clone itself: One junction end does not reproduce the germline sequence, and a read error may be involved. The chain recombines TRBV7-7 with TRBJ2-6; tentatively, D is TRBD1 (5 bases). Germline V gene sequence: CDR1 SSHAT, CDR2 FNYEAQ (reference sequence). This CDR3 contains 18 residues. CDR3 DNA sequence: TGTGCTAGCAGCGCCGTTGGGGCCCTTATCCCTGGGGCCAACGTCCTGACTTTC. Translation: CASSAVGALIPGANVLTF. Full variable domain (missing parts from reference TRBV7-7 and TRBJ2-6): GAGVSQSPRYKVTKRGQDVTLRCDPISSHATLYWYQQALGQGPEFLTYFNYEAQPDKSGLPSDRFSAERPEGSISTLTIQRTEQRDSAMYRCASSAVGALIPGANVLTFGAGSRLTVL.

The genes are TRBV11-2 and TRBJ1-1; D gene uncertain. The ends were cut back, 5 bases at V and 4 bases at J, with 11 bases in the middle. The CDR3 sequence is 13 residues long. The germline CDR1 and CDR2 sequences are SGHAT and FQNNGV. The CDR3 spells CASSHREGTEAFF. The DNA of the CDR3 is TGTGCCAGCAGCCACCGGGAGGGCACTGAAGCTTTCTTT. Full variable domain (rest looked up from reference TRBV11-2 and TRBJ1-1): EAGVAQSPRYKIIEKRQSVAFWCNPISGHATLYWYQQILGQGPKLLIQFQNNGVVDDSQLPKDRFSAERLKGVDSTLKIQPAKLEDSAVYLCASSHREGTEAFFGQGTRLTVV.

The rearrangement uses TRBV12-3 or TRBV12-4 and TRBJ1-4, with D unresolved. Trimming took off 6 bases at V and 2 bases at J, with 7 bases between the two ends. The CDR3 contains 13 residues. The DNA of the CDR3 is TGTGCCAGCAGCACGCGTACTAATGAAAAACTGTTTTTT. Residues: CASSTRTNEKLFF.

This sequence joins TRBV27 and TRBJ2-5; 8 bases match TRBD2. Germline lookup yields CDR1 MNHEY and CDR2 SMNVEV (reference sequence). The trim removed 3 bases at V and 2 bases at J, leaving 8 bases unmatched. The CDR3 extends over 16 amino acids. The CDR3 DNA reads as TGTGCCAGCAGTTTGCGTAGCGGGGACGCACAAGAGACCCAGTACTTC. Its protein product is CASSLRSGDAQETQYF.

This chain links TRBV10-3 with TRBJ2-7; D ambiguous. The CDR3 has 12 amino acids. The V end lost 5 bases, the J end lost 6 bases, and 11 bases lay between the germline ends. CDR1 is ENHRY, CDR2 SYGVKD, per germline. The CDR3 nucleotides are TGTGCCATCAGTAAAGGAGTGGGCGAGCAGTACTTC. It specifies CAISKGVGEQYF.

J is TRBJ2-3 and V is TRBV7-9; 11 bases align to TRBD2. With 4 bases clipped from V and 6 bases from J, the junction kept 9 bases outside the gene matches. Germline V gene lookup returns CDR1 SEHNR and CDR2 FQNEAQ (reference sequence). This CDR3 has 16 amino acids. Written as DNA, the CDR3 is TGTGCCAGCAGCTCCCCCCTAGCGGGGGGCCGGGATACGCAGTATTTT. This translates into CASSSPLAGGRDTQYF. Full variable domain (remainder filled in from reference TRBV7-9 and TRBJ2-3): DTGVSQNPRHKITKRGQNVTFRCDPISEHNRLYWYRQTLGQGPEFLTYFQNEAQLEKSRLLSDRFSAERPKGSFSTLEIQRTEQGDSAMYLCASSSPLAGGRDTQYFGPGTRLTVL.

This chain links TRBV29-1 with TRBJ1-2; 8 bases match TRBD1. Germline V gives CDR1 SQVTM, CDR2 ANQGSEA. The CDR3 runs to 11 residues. Trimming removed 6 bases from V and 8 bases from J; junction bases left unmatched: 5. CDR3 in amino acids: CSVDTGGGYTF. DNA of the CDR3: TGCAGCGTCGATACAGGGGGAGGCTACACCTTC. The whole variable domain, remainder taken from reference TRBV29-1 and TRBJ1-2, is SAVISQKPSRDICQRGTSLTIQCQVDSQVTMMFWYRQQPGQSLTLIATANQGSEATYESGFVIDKFPISRPNLTFSTLTVSNMSPEDSSIYLCSVDTGGGYTFGSGTRLTVV.

DNA for the CDR3: TGTGCCACCAGCAGAGATCGCGGGGACAATTCACCCCTCCACTTT. Residues: CATSRDRGDNSPLHF. The chain has TRBV15 and TRBJ1-6; TRBD1 might be the D (5 bases). The CDR3 runs 15 residues. Germline V gene sequence: CDR1 LNHNV, CDR2 YYDKDF (reference sequence). Trimming took off 0 bases at V and 7 bases at J, with 10 bases between the two ends.

V gene TRBV7-2 combines with J gene TRBJ1-2, with D uncertain. Germline V gene data show CDR1 as SGHTA and CDR2 as FQGNSA. The CDR3 totals 12 residues. V lost 1 base and J lost 6, with 6 bases in between. The CDR3 spells CASSLDTHGYTF. The CDR3 bases are TGTGCCAGCAGCTTAGATACTCATGGCTACACCTTC.

The chain employs TRBV6-1 and TRBJ2-5; D unresolved. Germline-derived CDR1 and CDR2 are MNHNS and SASEGT. CDR3 length: 14 amino acids. Trimming took 2 bases from V and 3 from J, leaving 10 bases between them. The CDR3 bases are TGTGCCAGCAGTGAATCGCCAGACAAAGAGACCCAGTACTTC. Amino acids: CASSESPDKETQYF.

In this sample, this clone turned up a few times. The chain carries TRBV6-1 and TRBJ2-7; 7 positions agree with TRBD2. The V gene end was trimmed by 2 bases and the J gene end by 4 bases; junction bases not matched to a gene: 2. The CDR3 is 13 residues long. Germline CDR1 is MNHNS and CDR2 is SASEGT. As DNA, the CDR3 is TGTGCCAGCAGTGAAACGGGACTATACGAGCAGTACTTC. As protein: CASSETGLYEQYF.

This chain uses TRBV6-5 with TRBJ2-7; 10 bases align to TRBD1. With 4 bases clipped from V and 6 bases from J, the junction kept 6 bases outside the gene matches. This CDR3 is built from 14 residues. From germline, CDR1 is MNHEY and CDR2 SVGAGI. The CDR3 spells CASSFRDRGVEQYF. The CDR3 region has the DNA TGTGCCAGCAGTTTCCGGGACAGGGGTGTCGAGCAGTACTTC.

This clone was seen just once. The CDR3 DNA reads as TGTGCCAGCAGTTTCCTCCCGGGACAGGGGGCCGGTGAGCAGTACTTC. Amino acid sequence: CASSFLPGQGAGEQYF. The chain recombines TRBV6-2 or TRBV6-3 with TRBJ2-7, with TRBD1 identical over 12 bases. There are 16 residues in the CDR3. CDR1 and CDR2 from the germline V gene are MNHEY and SVGEGT. Germline trimming cut 4 bases from V and 7 bases from J; bases unmatched to any gene: 11.

This chain joins TRBV5-5 and TRBJ2-7; 8 bases agree with TRBD1. CDR3 length equals 14 residues. With V trimmed by 4 bases and J by 2 bases, 5 bases remained unmatched. Germline lookup yields CDR1 SGHKS and CDR2 YYEKEE (reference sequence). The CDR3 protein is CASSKRQGTYEQYF. CDR3 coding DNA: TGTGCCAGCAGCAAAAGACAGGGGACCTACGAGCAGTACTTC.

CDR3: CASSYSGQGARGNTEAFF. DNA for the CDR3: TGTGCCAGCAGTTACTCCGGACAGGGGGCGCGCGGAAACACTGAAGCTTTCTTT. The chain has TRBV6-2 or TRBV6-3 and TRBJ1-1; 11 bases are shared with TRBD1. The CDR3 is 18 residues long. The V and J ends lost 0 bases and 2 bases, in that order; junction bases with no gene match: 8. Looked up from germline, CDR1 is MNHEY and CDR2 is SVGEGT.